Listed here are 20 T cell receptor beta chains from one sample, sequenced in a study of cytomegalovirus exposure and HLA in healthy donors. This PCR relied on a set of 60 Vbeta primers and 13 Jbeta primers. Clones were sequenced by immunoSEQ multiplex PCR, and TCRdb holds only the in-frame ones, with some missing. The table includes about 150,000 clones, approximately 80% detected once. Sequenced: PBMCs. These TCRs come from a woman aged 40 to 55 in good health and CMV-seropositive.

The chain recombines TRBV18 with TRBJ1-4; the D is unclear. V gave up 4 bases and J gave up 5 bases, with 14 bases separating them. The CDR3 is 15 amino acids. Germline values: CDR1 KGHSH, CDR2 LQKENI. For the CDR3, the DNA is TGTGCCAGCTCACACGGCGGGCGGGAGAATGAAAAACTGTTTTTT. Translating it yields CASSHGGRENEKLFF.

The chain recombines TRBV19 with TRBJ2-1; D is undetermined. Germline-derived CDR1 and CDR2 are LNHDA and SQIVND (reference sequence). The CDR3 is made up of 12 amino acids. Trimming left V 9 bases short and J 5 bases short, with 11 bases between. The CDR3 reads CASEARDNEQFF. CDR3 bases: TGTGCCAGCGAGGCTCGCGACAATGAGCAGTTCTTC.

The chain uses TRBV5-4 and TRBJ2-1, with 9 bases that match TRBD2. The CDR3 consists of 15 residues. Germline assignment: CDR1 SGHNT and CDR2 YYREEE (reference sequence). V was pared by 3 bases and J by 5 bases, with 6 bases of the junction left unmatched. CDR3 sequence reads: CASSSGTSQNNEQFF. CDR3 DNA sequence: TGTGCCAGCAGCTCTGGGACTAGCCAGAACAATGAGCAGTTCTTC.

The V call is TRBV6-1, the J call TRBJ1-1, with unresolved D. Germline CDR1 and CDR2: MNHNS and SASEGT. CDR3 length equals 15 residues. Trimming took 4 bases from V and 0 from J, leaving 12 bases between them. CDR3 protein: CASSGSLSMNTEAFF. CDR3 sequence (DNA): TGTGCCAGCAGTGGTTCCCTATCAATGAACACTGAAGCTTTCTTT.

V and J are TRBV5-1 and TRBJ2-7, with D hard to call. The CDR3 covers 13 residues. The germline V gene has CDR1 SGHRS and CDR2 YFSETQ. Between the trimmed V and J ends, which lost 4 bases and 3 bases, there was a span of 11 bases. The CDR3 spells CASSPPGSYEQYF. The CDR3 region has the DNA TGCGCCAGCAGCCCCCCGGGTAGCTACGAGCAGTACTTC.

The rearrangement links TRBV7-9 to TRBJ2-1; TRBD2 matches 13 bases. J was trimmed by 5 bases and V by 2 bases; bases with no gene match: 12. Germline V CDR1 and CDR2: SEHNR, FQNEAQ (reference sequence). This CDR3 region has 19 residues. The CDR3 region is CASSLYTRLLAGGDNEQFF. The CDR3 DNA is TGTGCCAGCAGCTTATACACCCGCCTACTAGCGGGAGGGGACAATGAGCAGTTCTTC.

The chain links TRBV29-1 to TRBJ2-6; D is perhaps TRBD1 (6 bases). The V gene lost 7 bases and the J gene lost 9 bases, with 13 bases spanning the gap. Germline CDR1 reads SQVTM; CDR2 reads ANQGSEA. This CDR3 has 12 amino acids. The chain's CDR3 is CSARGQGNVLTF. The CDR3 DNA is TGCAGCGCCAGGGGCCAGGGCAACGTCCTGACTTTC.

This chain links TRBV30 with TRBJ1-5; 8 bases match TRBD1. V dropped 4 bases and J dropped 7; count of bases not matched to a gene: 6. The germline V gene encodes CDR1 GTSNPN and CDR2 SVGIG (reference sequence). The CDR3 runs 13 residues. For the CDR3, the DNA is TGTGCCTGGACAGGGGGCGCTTGGCAGCCCCAGCATTTT. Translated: CAWTGGAWQPQHF.

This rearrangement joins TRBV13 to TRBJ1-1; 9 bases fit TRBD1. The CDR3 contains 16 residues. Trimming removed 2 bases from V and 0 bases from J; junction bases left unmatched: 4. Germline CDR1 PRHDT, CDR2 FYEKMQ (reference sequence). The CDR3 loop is CASSLSGQGMNTEAFF. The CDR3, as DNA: TGTGCCAGCAGCTTATCGGGACAGGGTATGAACACTGAAGCTTTCTTT. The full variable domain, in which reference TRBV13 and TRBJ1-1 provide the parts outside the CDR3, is AAGVIQSPRHLIKEKRETATLKCYPIPRHDTVYWYQQGPGQDPQFLISFYEKMQSDKGSIPDRFSAQQFSDYHSELNMSSLELGDSALYFCASSLSGQGMNTEAFFGQGTRLTVV.

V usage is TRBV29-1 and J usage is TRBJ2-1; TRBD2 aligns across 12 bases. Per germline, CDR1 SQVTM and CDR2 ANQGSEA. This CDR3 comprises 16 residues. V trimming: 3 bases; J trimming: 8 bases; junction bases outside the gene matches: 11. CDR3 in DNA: TGCAGCGTTGATTCTAGCGGGAGGGCCGGGACCGATGAGCAGTTCTTC. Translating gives CSVDSSGRAGTDEQFF.

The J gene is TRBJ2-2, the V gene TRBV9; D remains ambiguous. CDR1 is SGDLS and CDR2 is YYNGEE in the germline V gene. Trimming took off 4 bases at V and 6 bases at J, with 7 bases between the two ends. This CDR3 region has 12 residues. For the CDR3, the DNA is TGTGCCAGCAGCCGCGTCTCCGGGGAGCTGTTTTTT. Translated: CASSRVSGELFF. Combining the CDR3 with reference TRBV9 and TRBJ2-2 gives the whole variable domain DSGVTQTPKHLITATGQRVTLRCSPRSGDLSVYWYQQSLDQGLQFLIQYYNGEERAKGNILERFSAQQFPDLHSELNLSSLELGDSALYFCASSRVSGELFFGEGSRLTVL.

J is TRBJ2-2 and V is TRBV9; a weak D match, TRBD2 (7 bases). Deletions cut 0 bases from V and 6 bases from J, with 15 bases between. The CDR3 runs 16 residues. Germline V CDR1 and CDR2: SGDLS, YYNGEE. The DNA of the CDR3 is TGTGCCAGCAGCGTAGGAGGACTAGGGGGACCCGGGGAGCTGTTTTTT. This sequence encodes CASSVGGLGGPGELFF.

DNA for the CDR3: TGTGCCAGCAGCCTCAGCGGGGCCAGCACAGATACGCAGTATTTT. It specifies CASSLSGASTDTQYF. The gene calls are TRBV13 and TRBJ2-3; 7 nucleotides match TRBD2. Germline V gives CDR1 PRHDT, CDR2 FYEKMQ (reference sequence). V lost 5 bases to trimming and J lost 0 bases; unmatched junction nucleotides: 5. This CDR3 has 15 residues.

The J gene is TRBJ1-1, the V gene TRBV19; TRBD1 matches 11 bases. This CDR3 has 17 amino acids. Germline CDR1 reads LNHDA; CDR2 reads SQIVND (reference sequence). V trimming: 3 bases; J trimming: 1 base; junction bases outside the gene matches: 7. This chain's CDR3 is CASSIARGTGGNTEAFF. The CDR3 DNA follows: TGTGCCAGTAGTATCGCCCGCGGGACAGGGGGGAACACTGAAGCTTTCTTT.

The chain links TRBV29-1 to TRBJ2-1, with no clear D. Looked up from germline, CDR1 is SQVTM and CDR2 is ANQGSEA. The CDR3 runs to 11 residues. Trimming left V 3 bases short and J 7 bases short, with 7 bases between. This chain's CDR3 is CSVERQNEQFF. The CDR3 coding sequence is TGCAGCGTTGAGAGGCAAAATGAGCAGTTCTTC.

CDR3 bases: TGTGCCAGCAGTTACTCGGGACTAGACTCCTACGAGCAGTACTTC. Amino acids: CASSYSGLDSYEQYF. The chain joins TRBV6-5 to TRBJ2-7, with 8 bases that match TRBD2. The V and J ends lost 0 bases and 0 bases, in that order; junction bases with no gene match: 1. Per the germline V gene, CDR1 is MNHEY and CDR2 is SVGAGI. The CDR3 extends over 15 amino acids.

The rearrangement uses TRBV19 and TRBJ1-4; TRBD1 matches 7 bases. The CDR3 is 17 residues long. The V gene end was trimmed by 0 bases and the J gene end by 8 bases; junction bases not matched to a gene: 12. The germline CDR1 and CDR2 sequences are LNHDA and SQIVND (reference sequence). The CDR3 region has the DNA TGTGCCAGTAGTATAGAAGGGGGCCGGACAGAAAACGAAAAACTGTTTTTT. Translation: CASSIEGGRTENEKLFF.

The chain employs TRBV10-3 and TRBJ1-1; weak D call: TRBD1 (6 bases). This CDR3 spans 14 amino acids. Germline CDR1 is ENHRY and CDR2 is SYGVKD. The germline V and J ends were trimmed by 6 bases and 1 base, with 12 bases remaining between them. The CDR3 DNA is TGTGCCATCAGGGGACACCATTCGAACACTGAAGCTTTCTTT. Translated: CAIRGHHSNTEAFF.

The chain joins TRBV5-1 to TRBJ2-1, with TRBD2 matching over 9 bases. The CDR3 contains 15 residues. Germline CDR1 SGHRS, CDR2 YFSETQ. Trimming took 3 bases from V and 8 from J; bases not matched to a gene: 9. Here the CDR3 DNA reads TGCGCCAGCAGCTCATTGGGCGGGAGGGCCGATGAGCAGTTCTTC. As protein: CASSSLGGRADEQFF.

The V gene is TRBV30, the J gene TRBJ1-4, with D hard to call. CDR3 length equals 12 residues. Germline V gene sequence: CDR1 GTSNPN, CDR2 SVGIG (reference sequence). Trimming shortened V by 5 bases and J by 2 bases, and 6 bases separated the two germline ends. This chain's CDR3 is CAWGSTNEKLFF. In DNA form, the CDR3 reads TGTGCCTGGGGGAGCACTAATGAAAAACTGTTTTTT.